Following are 28 T cell receptor beta chains from one sample sequenced in a study of T cell responses to AZD1222 COVID-19 vaccine. Sequenced by immunoSEQ multiplex PCR; TCRdb stores in-frame clones only, minus some. The sample has approximately 190,000 clones; about 94% are singletons. Sample: peripheral blood, taken 28 days after the second AZD1222 dose. The receptors were gathered from an adult who received the AZD1222 COVID-19 vaccine.

V is TRBV19 and J is TRBJ1-2; 9 nucleotides match TRBD1. The CDR3 covers 15 residues. Looked up from germline, CDR1 is LNHDA and CDR2 is SQIVND (reference sequence). V shed 3 bases and J 0 bases; nucleotides not matched to a gene: 2. CDR3 nucleotides: TGTGCCAGTAGTATGGGGACAGGGTCTAACTATGGCTACACCTTC. It translates to CASSMGTGSNYGYTF.

The V gene is TRBV11-2, the J gene TRBJ2-1; D might be TRBD1 (7 bases). The V gene lost 7 bases and the J gene lost 6 bases, with 22 bases spanning the gap. Germline CDR1 and CDR2: SGHAT and FQNNGV. This CDR3 comprises 16 residues. CDR3 in amino acids: CASTHYRGEGGNEQFF. DNA for the CDR3: TGTGCCAGCACCCATTACAGGGGCGAGGGGGGCAATGAGCAGTTCTTC.

The chain carries TRBV28 and TRBJ1-5, with 8 nucleotides matching TRBD1. In germline, CDR1 is MDHEN, CDR2 SYDVKM. The J segment lost 2 bases and the V segment lost 4 bases, leaving 4 bases of the junction unmatched. There are 15 residues in the CDR3. For the CDR3, the DNA is TGTGCCAGCAGTTCTCCGACAGGGGGCAATCAGCCCCAGCATTTT. Translated: CASSSPTGGNQPQHF.

The chain employs TRBV19 and TRBJ1-3; D may be TRBD1 (5 bases). The ends were cut back, 7 bases at V and 0 bases at J, with 16 bases in the middle. Germline assignment: CDR1 LNHDA and CDR2 SQIVND (reference sequence). The CDR3 length is 16 residues. The DNA for the CDR3 is TGTGCCAGTACACCGAAGGGACTTTTCTCTGGAAACACCATATATTTT. As protein: CASTPKGLFSGNTIYF.

J is TRBJ1-5 and V is TRBV6-5; D is possibly TRBD1 (6 bases). CDR3 length equals 15 residues. Germline CDR1 MNHEY, CDR2 SVGAGI. V shed 2 bases and J shed 7 bases, with 15 bases lying between them. DNA for the CDR3: TGTGCCAGCAGTTACGGGGGGGCTTCATGGCAGCCCCAGCATTTT. Protein: CASSYGGASWQPQHF.

The CDR3 sequence is CASSLIGGGGYTF. CDR3 DNA sequence: TGTGCCAGCAGCTTAATCGGGGGCGGTGGCTACACCTTC. The rearrangement uses TRBV7-9 and TRBJ1-2, with TRBD1 as a possible D gene (6 bases). V was trimmed by 2 bases and J by 7 bases, leaving 11 bases between them. This CDR3 is 13 amino acids long. The germline V gene has CDR1 SEHNR and CDR2 FQNEAQ (reference sequence). Filled out from reference TRBV7-9 and TRBJ1-2, the complete variable domain reads DTGVSQNPRHKITKRGQNVTFRCDPISEHNRLYWYRQTLGQGPEFLTYFQNEAQLEKSRLLSDRFSAERPKGSFSTLEIQRTEQGDSAMYLCASSLIGGGGYTFGSGTRLTVV.

This chain's CDR3 is CASSSGQTNTEAFF. The CDR3 DNA is TGTGCCAGCAGCTCCGGACAAACGAACACTGAAGCTTTCTTT. This rearrangement joins TRBV9 to TRBJ1-1, with a tentative D call TRBD1 (5 bases). V was shortened by 4 bases and J by 1 base, with 11 bases between the two germline ends. The CDR3 covers 14 residues. The germline gives CDR1 SGDLS, CDR2 YYNGEE.

A note on this clone: Other DNA sequences in this sample translate to the same CDR3. The chain couples TRBV5-1 to TRBJ1-5; D not resolved. Trimming removed 0 bases from V and 4 bases from J, with 8 bases in between. From germline, CDR1 is SGHRS and CDR2 YFSETQ. The CDR3 is 14 amino acids. The CDR3 is CASSLGTGNQPQHF. The CDR3 DNA sequence: TGCGCCAGCAGCTTGGGGACGGGGAATCAGCCCCAGCATTTT.

The rearrangement joins TRBV5-1 to TRBJ1-2; a possible D gene is TRBD1 (5 bases). The germline gives CDR1 SGHRS, CDR2 YFSETQ. The CDR3 consists of 15 residues. Trimming pared 0 bases from V and 4 bases from J, leaving 13 bases between. The CDR3 protein is CASSLEGRRSYGYTF. CDR3 nucleotide sequence: TGCGCCAGCAGCTTGGAGGGACGGCGCTCCTATGGCTACACCTTC.

This chain uses TRBV19 with TRBJ2-6; D not resolved. The V end lost 1 base, the J end lost 3 bases, and 7 bases lay between the germline ends. CDR3 length equals 15 residues. Germline V gene sequence: CDR1 LNHDA, CDR2 SQIVND (reference sequence). CDR3 DNA: TGTGCCAGTAGTATAGTAGCTGGTGGGGCCAACGTCCTGACTTTC. Its translation is CASSIVAGGANVLTF. Variable domain in full (rest from reference TRBV19 and TRBJ2-6): DGGITQSPKYLFRKEGQNVTLSCEQNLNHDAMYWYRQDPGQGLRLIYYSQIVNDFQKGDIAEGYSVSREKKESFPLTVTSAQKNPTAFYLCASSIVAGGANVLTFGAGSRLTVL.

V gene TRBV4-2 combines with J gene TRBJ2-7; TRBD1 or TRBD2 may be the D gene (5 bases each). The CDR3 is 14 residues long. The germline V and J ends were trimmed by 4 bases and 3 bases, with 13 bases remaining between them. Germline-derived CDR1 and CDR2 are LGHNA and YNFKEQ. CDR3 nucleotides: TGTGCCAGCAGCCCAAGAGGGCAGGGCTACGAGCAGTACTTC. Translated: CASSPRGQGYEQYF.

The V and J genes are TRBV5-1 and TRBJ1-4; D is uncertain. The V and J ends lost 2 bases and 5 bases respectively, with 13 bases between them. The CDR3 spans 15 residues. Germline CDR1 SGHRS, CDR2 YFSETQ. The CDR3 sequence: CASSFGPNSNEKLFF. Here the CDR3 DNA reads TGCGCCAGCAGCTTCGGCCCGAATTCGAATGAAAAACTGTTTTTT. Using reference TRBV5-1 and TRBJ1-4 for the parts outside the CDR3, the full variable domain is KAGVTQTPRYLIKTRGQQVTLSCSPISGHRSVSWYQQTPGQGLQFLFEYFSETQRNKGNFPGRFSGRQFSNSRSEMNVSTLELGDSALYLCASSFGPNSNEKLFFGSGTQLSVL.

The DNA of the CDR3 is TGTGCCAGCAGCTTGCGAGCGGGGAGCTTCACAGATACGCAGTATTTT. Protein product: CASSLRAGSFTDTQYF. The genes are TRBV5-6 and TRBJ2-3, with TRBD2 identical over 7 bases. After removal of 1 base from V and 2 bases from J, the junction contained 7 bases not matched to a gene. CDR1 is SGHDT and CDR2 is YYEEEE in the germline V gene. This CDR3 comprises 16 residues. The variable domain in full, with the rest retrieved from reference TRBV5-6 and TRBJ2-3, is DAGVTQSPTHLIKTRGQQVTLRCSPKSGHDTVSWYQQALGQGPQFIFQYYEEEERQRGNFPDRFSGHQFPNYSSELNVNALLLGDSALYLCASSLRAGSFTDTQYFGPGTRLTVL.

Concerning this clone itself: This sample also contains other DNA sequences that code for the same CDR3. CDR3 sequence (DNA): TGTGCCAGCAGCCTTAATCAGCCCCAGCATTTT. It encodes CASSLNQPQHF. The rearrangement joins TRBV28 to TRBJ1-5; D gene ambiguous. With 6 bases removed from V and 4 bases from J, the gap between germline ends came to 4 bases. Germline V gene data show CDR1 as MDHEN and CDR2 as SYDVKM. The CDR3 has 11 amino acids.

This chain uses TRBV18 with TRBJ2-3, with TRBD1 as a possible D gene (6 bases). Trimming left V 4 bases short and J 1 base short, with 9 bases between. The CDR3 is 14 amino acids. From germline, CDR1 is KGHSH and CDR2 LQKENI. The CDR3 loop is CASSRGPGTDTQYF. The CDR3 DNA is TGTGCCAGCTCACGGGGGCCAGGCACAGATACGCAGTATTTT.

The rearrangement joins TRBV12-3 or TRBV12-4 to TRBJ1-2; possibly TRBD1 for D (5 bases). The CDR3 is 13 amino acids. V lost 5 bases and J 8 bases, leaving 15 bases between the germline ends. CDR3 nucleotide sequence: TGTGCCAGCAGTCCACGGCAGGGTACGGGCTACACCTTC. Translating it yields CASSPRQGTGYTF.

The chain carries TRBV27 and TRBJ1-6; D is possibly TRBD1 (5 bases). The CDR3 loop spans 14 amino acids. The germline CDR1 and CDR2 sequences are MNHEY and SMNVEV (reference sequence). V lost 7 bases and J lost 7, with 14 bases in between. CDR3 protein: CASNHGGGNSPLHF. As DNA, the CDR3 is TGTGCCAGCAACCACGGGGGGGGGAATTCACCCCTCCACTTT.

The gene calls are TRBV19 and TRBJ1-3; D is unresolved. This CDR3 has 15 amino acids. Trimming took 3 bases from V and 1 from J, leaving 10 bases between them. CDR1 is LNHDA, CDR2 SQIVND, per germline (reference sequence). Written as DNA, the CDR3 is TGTGCCAGTAGTATTTCTAGGGCTTCTGGAAACACCATATATTTT. This translates into CASSISRASGNTIYF.

The chain uses TRBV9 and TRBJ1-1, with D possibly being TRBD1 (5 bases). CDR1 is SGDLS, CDR2 YYNGEE, per germline. Trimming removed 0 bases from V and 4 bases from J, with 10 bases in between. The CDR3 loop spans 14 amino acids. Here the CDR3 reads CASSVDGGGTEAFF. CDR3 bases: TGTGCCAGCAGCGTAGATGGGGGAGGCACTGAAGCTTTCTTT.

The J gene is TRBJ2-1, the V gene TRBV6-6; possibly TRBD2 for D (6 bases). This CDR3 has 14 amino acids. The germline V and J ends were trimmed by 6 bases and 3 bases, with 12 bases remaining between them. Germline V gene lookup returns CDR1 MNHNY and CDR2 SVGAGI (reference sequence). The CDR3 is CASRGGGDYNEQFF. CDR3 sequence (DNA): TGTGCCAGCAGGGGTGGCGGGGACTACAATGAGCAGTTCTTC.

A note on this clone: Other DNA variants within this sample encode the same CDR3. The chain links TRBV6-5 to TRBJ1-2, with 11 positions matching TRBD1. The CDR3 is made up of 15 amino acids. CDR1 and CDR2 from the germline V gene are MNHEY and SVGAGI. With 2 bases clipped from V and 3 bases from J, the junction kept 2 bases outside the gene matches. CDR3 sequence: CASSYGTGGDYGYTF. CDR3 coding DNA: TGTGCCAGCAGTTACGGGACAGGGGGAGACTATGGCTACACCTTC.

This chain connects TRBV28 to TRBJ1-2; possibly TRBD1 for D (6 bases). V shed 3 bases and J shed 2 bases, with 10 bases lying between them. This CDR3 contains 14 residues. Germline V gives CDR1 MDHEN, CDR2 SYDVKM. The CDR3 protein is CASSFGGSNYGYTF. CDR3 coding DNA: TGTGCCAGCAGTTTCGGGGGCTCAAACTATGGCTACACCTTC.

The CDR3 here is CASSLGQANTEAFF. CDR3 coding DNA: TGTGCCAGCAGCTTAGGTCAGGCGAACACTGAAGCTTTCTTT. V and J are TRBV7-9 and TRBJ1-1; no clear D gene. This CDR3 has 14 residues. The ends were cut back, 1 base at V and 1 base at J, with 7 bases in the middle. Germline V CDR1 and CDR2: SEHNR, FQNEAQ (reference sequence).

The CDR3 reads CSASGQGVEQYF. CDR3 in DNA: TGCAGCGCCTCAGGACAGGGGGTCGAGCAGTACTTC. The chain combines TRBV29-1 with TRBJ2-7; 10 bases match TRBD1. Germline CDR1 reads SQVTM; CDR2 reads ANQGSEA. The ends lost 7 bases at V and 6 bases at J; junction bases unmatched: 6. The CDR3 has 12 residues.

The chain has TRBV3-1 (or the pseudogene TRBV3-2) and TRBJ2-7, with 11 bases aligning to TRBD1. Germline V lookup: CDR1 LGHDT, CDR2 YNNKEL (reference sequence). The ends lost 4 bases at V and 7 bases at J; junction bases unmatched: 18. The CDR3 spans 18 residues. CDR3 protein: CASSRGPGTGGPLVEQYF. The CDR3 DNA sequence: TGTGCCAGCAGCCGCGGACCCGGGACAGGGGGACCCCTGGTTGAGCAGTACTTC.

The chain has TRBV30 and TRBJ1-5; D is uncertain. The ends were cut back, 8 bases at V and 4 bases at J, with 12 bases in the middle. The CDR3 length is 12 residues. Germline-derived CDR1 and CDR2 are GTSNPN and SVGIG (reference sequence). The CDR3 is CAAKAGNQPQHF. Here the CDR3 DNA reads TGTGCCGCAAAAGCCGGTAATCAGCCCCAGCATTTT.

CDR3 nucleotides: TGTGCCAGCACCCCCGGGGGGGGGCTTGGAGATGGCTACACCTTC. It codes for CASTPGGGLGDGYTF. The gene calls are TRBV13 and TRBJ1-2; the D gene is possibly TRBD1 (6 bases). Trimming removed 7 bases from V and 6 bases from J, with 21 bases in between. CDR3 length equals 15 residues. Per germline, CDR1 PRHDT and CDR2 FYEKMQ (reference sequence). The full variable domain, rest sourced from reference TRBV13 and TRBJ1-2, is AAGVIQSPRHLIKEKRETATLKCYPIPRHDTVYWYQQGPGQDPQFLISFYEKMQSDKGSIPDRFSAQQFSDYHSELNMSSLELGDSALYFCASTPGGGLGDGYTFGSGTRLTVV.

This chain uses TRBV19 with TRBJ1-1; D uncertain. Germline assignment: CDR1 LNHDA and CDR2 SQIVND (reference sequence). This CDR3 is 14 amino acids long. Trimming removed 2 bases from V and 1 base from J, with 8 bases in between. The CDR3 DNA follows: TGTGCCAGTAGTATACGGGGAGGGAACACTGAAGCTTTCTTT. Protein sequence: CASSIRGGNTEAFF.